This TCR beta chain was captured in a study of T cells in Graves' hyperthyroidism and ophthalmopathy. Findings and caveats of the study: Ophthalmopathy prediction by the model preceded onset by a median roughly 6 months.

Turning to this clonotype: Antigen specificity is unknown. This sequence may be a read error, since a much larger clone differs from it by one base.

CDR3 length: 15 residues. The V gene's germline CDR1 is SGHTA and CDR2 FQGTGA. Used for diagnoses were clinical symptoms, serum thyroxine and TRAb, thyroid ultrasound and orbital computed tomography. Amplification yielded TCR beta CDR3 regions, with RNA transcripts as the source. Using the HTBI primer set, a first-round RT-PCR was run on the TCR CDR3. TCRdb used MiXCR to reprocess the multiplex PCR reads, holding one entry per CDR3 protein. The repertoire holds about 350,000 distinct CDR3 sequences, with under 20% as singletons. V is TRBV7-3 and J is TRBJ2-5; 10 bases line up with TRBD2. The TCR was taken from a young woman with Graves' hyperthyroidism. Sequenced: blood. The CDR3 nucleotides read TGTGCCAGCAGCTTACTAGCGGGGGCGGGGGAGACCCTGTACTTC. Translated: CASSLLAGAGETLYF.